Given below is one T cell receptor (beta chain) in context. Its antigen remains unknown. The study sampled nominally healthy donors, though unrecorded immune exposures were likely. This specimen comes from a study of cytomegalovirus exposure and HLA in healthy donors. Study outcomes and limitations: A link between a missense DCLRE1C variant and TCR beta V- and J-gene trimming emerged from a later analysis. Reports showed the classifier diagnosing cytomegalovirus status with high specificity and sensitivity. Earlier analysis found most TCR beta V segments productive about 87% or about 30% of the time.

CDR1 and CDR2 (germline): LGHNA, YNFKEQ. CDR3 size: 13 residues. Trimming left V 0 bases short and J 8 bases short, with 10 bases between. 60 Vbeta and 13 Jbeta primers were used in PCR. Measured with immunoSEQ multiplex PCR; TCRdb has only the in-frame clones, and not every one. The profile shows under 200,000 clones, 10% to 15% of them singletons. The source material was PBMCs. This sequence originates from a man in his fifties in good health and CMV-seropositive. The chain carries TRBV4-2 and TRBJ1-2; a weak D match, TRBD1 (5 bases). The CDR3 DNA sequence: TGTGCCAGCAGCCAAGAAAGACAGTCCGGCTACACCTTC. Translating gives CASSQERQSGYTF.